This T cell receptor beta chain was identified during a study of PD-L1 blockade in urothelial cancer. This CDR3 is 14 amino acids long. Germline V gene data show CDR1 as MNHNY and CDR2 as SVGAGI (reference sequence). With 9 bases clipped from V and 0 bases from J, the junction kept 4 bases outside the gene matches. Time point defined: pretreatment peripheral blood. PCRs each included synthetic TCR analog templates spiked in. Clones were read by immunoSEQ multiplex PCR, and TCRdb kept only the in-frame ones, dropping some. The sample has 65,000 to 90,000 clones; 84% are singletons. This clone was seen once.

The chain is built from TRBV6-6 and TRBJ1-1; 10 bases match TRBD1. Here the sequenced sample was PBMCs, taken around atezolizumab (anti-PD-L1) treatment. The sequence came from a woman aged 70-85 years with urothelial cancer. CDR3 residues: CASGTGDMNTEAFF. CDR3 DNA sequence: TGTGCCAGTGGGACAGGGGACATGAACACTGAAGCTTTCTTT.